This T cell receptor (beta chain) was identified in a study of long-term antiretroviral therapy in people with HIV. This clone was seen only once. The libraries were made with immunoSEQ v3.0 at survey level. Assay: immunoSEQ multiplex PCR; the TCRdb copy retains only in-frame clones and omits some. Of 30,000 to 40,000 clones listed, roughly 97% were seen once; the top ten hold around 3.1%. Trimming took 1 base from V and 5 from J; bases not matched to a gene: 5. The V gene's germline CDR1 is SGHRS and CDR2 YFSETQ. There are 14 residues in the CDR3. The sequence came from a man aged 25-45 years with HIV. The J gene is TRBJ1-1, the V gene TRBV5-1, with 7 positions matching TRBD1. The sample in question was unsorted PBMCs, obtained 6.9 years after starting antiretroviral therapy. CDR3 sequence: CASSLNRGITEAFF. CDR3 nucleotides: TGCGCCAGCAGCTTGAACAGGGGTATTACTGAAGCTTTCTTT.